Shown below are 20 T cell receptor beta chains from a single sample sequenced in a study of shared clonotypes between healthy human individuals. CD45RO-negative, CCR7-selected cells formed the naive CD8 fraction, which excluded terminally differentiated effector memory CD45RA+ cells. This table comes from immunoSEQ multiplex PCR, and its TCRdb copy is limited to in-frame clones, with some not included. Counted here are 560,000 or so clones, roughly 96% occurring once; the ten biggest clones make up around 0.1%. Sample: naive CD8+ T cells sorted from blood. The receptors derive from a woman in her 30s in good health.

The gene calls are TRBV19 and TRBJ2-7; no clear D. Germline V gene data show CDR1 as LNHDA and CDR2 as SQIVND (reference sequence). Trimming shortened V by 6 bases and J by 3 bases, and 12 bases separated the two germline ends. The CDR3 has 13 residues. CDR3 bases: TGTGCCAGTAGCCAGGTTATTAACTACGAGCAGTACTTC. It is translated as CASSQVINYEQYF.

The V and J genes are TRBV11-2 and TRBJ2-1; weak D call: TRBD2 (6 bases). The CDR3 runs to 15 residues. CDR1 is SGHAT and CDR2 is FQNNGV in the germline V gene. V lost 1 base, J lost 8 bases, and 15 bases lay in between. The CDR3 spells CASSLGLGPGDEQFF. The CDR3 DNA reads TGTGCCAGCAGCTTAGGGTTGGGCCCGGGGGATGAGCAGTTCTTC.

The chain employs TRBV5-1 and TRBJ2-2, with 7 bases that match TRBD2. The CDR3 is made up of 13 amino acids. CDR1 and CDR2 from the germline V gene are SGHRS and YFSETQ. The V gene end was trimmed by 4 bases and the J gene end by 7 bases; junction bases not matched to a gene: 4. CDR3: CASSPTGGGELFF. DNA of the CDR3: TGCGCCAGCAGCCCCACGGGGGGCGGGGAGCTGTTTTTT.

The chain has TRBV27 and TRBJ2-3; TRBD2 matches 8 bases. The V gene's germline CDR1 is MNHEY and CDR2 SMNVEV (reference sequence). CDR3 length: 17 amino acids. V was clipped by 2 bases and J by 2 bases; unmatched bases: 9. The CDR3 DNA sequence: TGTGCCAGCAGTTTAGTACTAGCGGACGAAAACACAGATACGCAGTATTTT. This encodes CASSLVLADENTDTQYF.

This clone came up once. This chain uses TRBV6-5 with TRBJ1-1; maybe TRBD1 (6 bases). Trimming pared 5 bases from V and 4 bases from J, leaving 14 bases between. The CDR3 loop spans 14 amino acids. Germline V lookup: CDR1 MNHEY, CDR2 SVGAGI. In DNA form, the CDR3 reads TGTGCCAGCAGTGGCCGAACAGGGATCACTGAAGCTTTCTTT. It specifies CASSGRTGITEAFF.

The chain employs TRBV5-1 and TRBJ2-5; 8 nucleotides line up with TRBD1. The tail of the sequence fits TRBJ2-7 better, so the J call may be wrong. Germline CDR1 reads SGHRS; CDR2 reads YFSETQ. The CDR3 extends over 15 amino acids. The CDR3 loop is CASSVDRGSSYEQYF. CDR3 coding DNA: TGCGCCAGCAGCGTAGACAGGGGCAGCTCCTACGAGCAGTACTTC.

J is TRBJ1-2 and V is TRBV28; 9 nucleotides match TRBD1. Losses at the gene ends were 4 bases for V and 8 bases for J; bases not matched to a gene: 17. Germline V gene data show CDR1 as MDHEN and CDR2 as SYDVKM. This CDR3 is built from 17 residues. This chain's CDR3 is CASSSPRLTGGKGGYTF. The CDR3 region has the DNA TGTGCCAGCAGTTCTCCCCGCCTTACAGGGGGCAAGGGGGGCTACACCTTC.

CDR3 nucleotides: TGCGCCAGCAGCTTGGAGGTAGCGGGGGTCAATGAGCAGTTCTTC. It encodes CASSLEVAGVNEQFF. The V gene is TRBV5-1, the J gene TRBJ2-1; 9 bases line up with TRBD2. Germline loops: CDR1 SGHRS, CDR2 YFSETQ. V shed 0 bases and J 6 bases; nucleotides not matched to a gene: 4. The CDR3 extends over 15 amino acids. Filled out from reference TRBV5-1 and TRBJ2-1, the complete variable domain reads KAGVTQTPRYLIKTRGQQVTLSCSPISGHRSVSWYQQTPGQGLQFLFEYFSETQRNKGNFPGRFSGRQFSNSRSEMNVSTLELGDSALYLCASSLEVAGVNEQFFGPGTRLTVL.

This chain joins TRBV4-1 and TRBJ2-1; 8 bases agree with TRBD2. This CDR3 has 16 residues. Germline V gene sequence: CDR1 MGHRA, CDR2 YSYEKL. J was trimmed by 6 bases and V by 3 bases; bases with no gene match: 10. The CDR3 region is CASSHPWREECNEQFF. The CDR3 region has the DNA TGCGCCAGCAGCCACCCCTGGCGGGAGGAGTGCAATGAGCAGTTCTTC.

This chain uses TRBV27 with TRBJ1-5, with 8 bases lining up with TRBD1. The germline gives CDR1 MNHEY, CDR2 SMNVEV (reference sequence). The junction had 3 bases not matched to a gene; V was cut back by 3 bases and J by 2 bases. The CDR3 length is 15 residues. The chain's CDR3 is CASSFQGAGNQPQHF. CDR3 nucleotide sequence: TGTGCCAGCAGTTTTCAGGGGGCTGGCAATCAGCCCCAGCATTTT.

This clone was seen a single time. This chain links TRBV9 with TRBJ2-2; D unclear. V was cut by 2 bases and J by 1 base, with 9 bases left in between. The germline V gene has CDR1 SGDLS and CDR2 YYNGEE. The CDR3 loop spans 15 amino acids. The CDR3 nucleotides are TGTGCCAGCAGCGTGGAAATACAGAACACCGGGGAGCTGTTTTTT. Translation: CASSVEIQNTGELFF.

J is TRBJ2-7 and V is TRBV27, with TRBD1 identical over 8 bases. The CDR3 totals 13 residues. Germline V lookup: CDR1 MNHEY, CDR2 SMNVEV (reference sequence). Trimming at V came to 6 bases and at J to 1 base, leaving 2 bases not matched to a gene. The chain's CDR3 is CASSRTGSYEQYF. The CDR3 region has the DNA TGTGCCAGCAGCAGGACAGGGTCCTACGAGCAGTACTTC.

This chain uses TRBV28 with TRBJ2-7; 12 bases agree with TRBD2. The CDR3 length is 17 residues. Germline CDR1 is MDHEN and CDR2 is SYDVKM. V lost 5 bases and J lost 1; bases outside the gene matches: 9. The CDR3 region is CASSQRKLAGGSYEQYF. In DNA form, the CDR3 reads TGTGCCAGCAGTCAACGAAAACTAGCGGGAGGATCCTACGAGCAGTACTTC. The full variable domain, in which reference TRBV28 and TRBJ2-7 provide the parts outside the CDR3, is DVKVTQSSRYLVKRTGEKVFLECVQDMDHENMFWYRQDPGLGLRLIYFSYDVKMKEKGDIPEGYSVSREKKERFSLILESASTNQTSMYLCASSQRKLAGGSYEQYFGPGTRLTVT.

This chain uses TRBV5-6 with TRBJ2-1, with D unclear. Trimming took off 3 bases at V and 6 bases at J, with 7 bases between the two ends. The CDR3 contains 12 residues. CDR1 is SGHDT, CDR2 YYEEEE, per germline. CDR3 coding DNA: TGTGCCAGCAGCTGGACGGGCAATGAGCAGTTCTTC. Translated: CASSWTGNEQFF.

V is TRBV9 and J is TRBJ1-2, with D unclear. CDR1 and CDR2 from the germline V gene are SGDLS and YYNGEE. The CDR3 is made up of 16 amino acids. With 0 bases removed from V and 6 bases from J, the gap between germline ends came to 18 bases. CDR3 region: CASSVARGAPLDGYTF. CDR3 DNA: TGTGCCAGCAGCGTAGCCCGGGGAGCCCCGCTAGATGGCTACACCTTC.

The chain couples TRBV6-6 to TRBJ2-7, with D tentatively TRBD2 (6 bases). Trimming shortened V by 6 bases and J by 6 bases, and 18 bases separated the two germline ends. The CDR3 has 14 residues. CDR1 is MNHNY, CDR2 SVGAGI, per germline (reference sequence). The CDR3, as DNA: TGTGCCAGCAGGGCCACAACGGGAGTGGGCGAGCAGTACTTC. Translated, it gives CASRATTGVGEQYF.

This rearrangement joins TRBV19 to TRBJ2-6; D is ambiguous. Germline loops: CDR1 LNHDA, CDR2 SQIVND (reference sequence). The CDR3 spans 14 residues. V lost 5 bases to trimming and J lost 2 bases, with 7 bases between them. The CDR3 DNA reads TGTGCCAGTAGTTATGGGGCTGGGGCCAACGTCCTGACTTTC. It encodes CASSYGAGANVLTF.

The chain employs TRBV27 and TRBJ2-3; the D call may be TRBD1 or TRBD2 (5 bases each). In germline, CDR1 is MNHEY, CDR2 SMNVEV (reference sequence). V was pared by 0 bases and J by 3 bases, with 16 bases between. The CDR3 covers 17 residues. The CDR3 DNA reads TGTGCCAGCAGTTTATCCTCCGGGACGGTGGTGACAGATACGCAGTATTTT. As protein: CASSLSSGTVVTDTQYF.

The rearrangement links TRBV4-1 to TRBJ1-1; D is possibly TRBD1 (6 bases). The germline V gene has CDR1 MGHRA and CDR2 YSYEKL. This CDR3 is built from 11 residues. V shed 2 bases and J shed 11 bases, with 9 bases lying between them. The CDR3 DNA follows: TGCGCCAGCAGCCAATGGGGGCAGGCTTTCTTT. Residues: CASSQWGQAFF.

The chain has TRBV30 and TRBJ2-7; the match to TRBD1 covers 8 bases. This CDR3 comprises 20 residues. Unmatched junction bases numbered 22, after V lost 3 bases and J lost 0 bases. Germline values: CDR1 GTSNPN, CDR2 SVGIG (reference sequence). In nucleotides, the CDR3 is TGTGCCTGGAGCCTGAACAGAACCCGGGACAGGCTGTTCCTCTCCTACGAGCAGTACTTC. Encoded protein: CAWSLNRTRDRLFLSYEQYF.